The T cell receptor beta chain under discussion was sequenced for a study of breast tumors, draining lymph nodes, adjacent tissues. Overall study findings and caveats: Data only fit, rather than demonstrated, lymph node origin of most tumor T cells.

The V gene lost 3 bases and the J gene lost 5 bases, with 23 bases spanning the gap. This CDR3 contains 16 residues. Per germline, CDR1 DFQATT and CDR2 SNEGSKA (reference sequence). TCRdb redid the calling of the multiplex PCR reads with MiXCR, one entry per CDR3 protein. The sample contains approximately 280,000 distinct CDR3 sequences, roughly 31% of which appear only once. This clonotype was observed a few times. The antigen remains unidentified. Samples came from axillary lymph nodes draining the breast cancer. This TCR came from a female donor with breast cancer. Some clones in this sample may be carry-over from other donors' samples. The sequencing input was axillary lymph node tissue. This chain joins TRBV20-1 and TRBJ2-7, with D perhaps TRBD1 or TRBD2 (7 bases each). CDR3 bases: TGCAGTGCTAGGGGGGGGGATGGAGGGGGCATTGACGAGCAGTACTTC. Translated: CSARGGDGGGIDEQYF.